This TCR beta chain derives from a study of blood T cells in healthy people across ages. This clonotype was observed at least ten times. Antigen: not known. Around 9.5 milliliters of peripheral blood were drawn from each donor. Isolated per sample were at least 7 million PBMCs. Alongside a J-beta primer mix, a sample-barcoded 5' primer served in a second PCR lasting about 7 to 12 cycles. TCRdb re-derived calls from the 5' RACE reads in MiXCR, one entry per CDR3 protein. The repertoire holds about 1,600,000 distinct CDR3 sequences, with approximately 42% as singletons. General observations from the study: PBMCs that were unsorted prevented a conclusive naive versus antigen-experienced comparison.

Per the germline V gene, CDR1 is SGHTA and CDR2 is FQGNSA. After removal of 3 bases from V and 6 bases from J, the junction contained 3 bases not matched to a gene. The CDR3 is 13 residues long. Material for sequencing was blood. The rearrangement uses TRBV7-2 and TRBJ2-7; the match to TRBD2 covers 9 bases. The receptor's source is a woman aged 18-30 years in good health. The CDR3 bases are TGTGCCAGCAGCTTTGGGACTAGCCGCGAGCAGTACTTC. Amino acid sequence: CASSFGTSREQYF.